This TCR beta chain was recovered during a study of blood T cell repertoires in COVID-19. The wider study: Collection of acute and convalescent COVID-19 samples took place in the United States, Italy and Spain. T cells, B-cell-depleted T cells, or PBMCs supplied cDNA or gDNA.

The CDR3 length is 16 residues. Germline CDR1 is SGHDN and CDR2 is FVKESK. After removal of 1 base from V and 5 bases from J, the junction contained 10 bases not matched to a gene. Study processing details: Quantification of nucleated cells was approximated via reference gene primer amplification. Only in-frame clones appear in the TCRdb table, and some are missing; sequencing was by immunoSEQ multiplex PCR. The DNA was the basis for D and trimming; V, J and clone size are from that table. The sample lists approximately 230,000 clones; over 70% were seen once. This chain links TRBV14 with TRBJ2-5, with 7 bases that match TRBD2. Sequencing input: peripheral blood. This TCR came from an elderly man with acute or convalescent COVID-19. The CDR3 sequence: CASSQGSGITWETQYF. DNA of the CDR3: TGTGCCAGCAGCCAAGGAAGCGGGATTACGTGGGAGACCCAGTACTTC.